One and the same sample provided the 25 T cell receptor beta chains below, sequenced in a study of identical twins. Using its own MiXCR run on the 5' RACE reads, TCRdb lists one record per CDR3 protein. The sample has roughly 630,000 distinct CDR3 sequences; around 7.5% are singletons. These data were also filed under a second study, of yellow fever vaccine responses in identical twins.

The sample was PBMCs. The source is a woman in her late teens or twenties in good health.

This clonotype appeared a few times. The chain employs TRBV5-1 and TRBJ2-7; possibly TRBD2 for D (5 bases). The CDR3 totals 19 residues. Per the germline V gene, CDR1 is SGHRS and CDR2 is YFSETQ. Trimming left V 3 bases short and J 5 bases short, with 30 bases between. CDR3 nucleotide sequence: TGCGCCAGCAGCTGGGTGCTAGGACTGACCGGCCAAAGGGCGAACGAGCAGTACTTC. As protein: CASSWVLGLTGQRANEQYF. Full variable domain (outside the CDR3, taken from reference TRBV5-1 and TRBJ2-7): KAGVTQTPRYLIKTRGQQVTLSCSPISGHRSVSWYQQTPGQGLQFLFEYFSETQRNKGNFPGRFSGRQFSNSRSEMNVSTLELGDSALYLCASSWVLGLTGQRANEQYFGPGTRLTVT.

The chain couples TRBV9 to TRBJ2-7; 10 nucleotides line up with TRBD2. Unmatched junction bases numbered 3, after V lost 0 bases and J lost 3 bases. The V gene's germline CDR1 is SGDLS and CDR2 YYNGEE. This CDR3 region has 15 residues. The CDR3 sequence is CASSVAPSGSYEQYF. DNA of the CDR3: TGTGCCAGCAGCGTAGCCCCTAGCGGGAGCTACGAGCAGTACTTC.

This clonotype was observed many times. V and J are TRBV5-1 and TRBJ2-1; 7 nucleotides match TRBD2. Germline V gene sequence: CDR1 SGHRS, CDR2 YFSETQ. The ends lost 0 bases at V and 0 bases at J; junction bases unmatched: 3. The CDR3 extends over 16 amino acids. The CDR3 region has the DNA TGCGCCAGCAGCTTGGGGGGGGGTTCCTCCTACAATGAGCAGTTCTTC. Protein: CASSLGGGSSYNEQFF.

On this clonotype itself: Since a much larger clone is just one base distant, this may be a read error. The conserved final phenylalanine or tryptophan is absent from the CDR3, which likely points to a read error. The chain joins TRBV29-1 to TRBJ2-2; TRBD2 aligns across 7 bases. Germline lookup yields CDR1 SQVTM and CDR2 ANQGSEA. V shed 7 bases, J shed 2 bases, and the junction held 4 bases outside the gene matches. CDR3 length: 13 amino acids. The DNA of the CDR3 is TGCAGCGCCTTGGGACTAAACACCGGGGAGCTGTTTTCT. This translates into CSALGLNTGELFS.

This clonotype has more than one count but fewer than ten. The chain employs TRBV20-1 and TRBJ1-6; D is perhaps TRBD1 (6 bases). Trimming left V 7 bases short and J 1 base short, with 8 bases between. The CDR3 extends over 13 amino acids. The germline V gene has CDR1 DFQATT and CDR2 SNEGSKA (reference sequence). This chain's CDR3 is CSVGGSYNSPLHF. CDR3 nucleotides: TGCAGTGTAGGGGGGTCCTATAATTCACCCCTCCACTTT.

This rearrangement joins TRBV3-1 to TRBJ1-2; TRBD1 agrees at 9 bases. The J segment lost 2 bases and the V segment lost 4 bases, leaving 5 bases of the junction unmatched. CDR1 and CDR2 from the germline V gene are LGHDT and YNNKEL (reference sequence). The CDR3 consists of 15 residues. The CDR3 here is CASSPSGQGNYGYTF. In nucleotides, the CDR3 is TGTGCCAGCAGCCCCTCCGGACAGGGGAACTATGGCTACACCTTC. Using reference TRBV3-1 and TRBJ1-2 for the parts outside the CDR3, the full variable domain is DTAVSQTPKYLVTQMGNDKSIKCEQNLGHDTMYWYKQDSKKFLKIMFSYNNKELIINETVPNRFSPKSPDKAHLNLHINSLELGDSAVYFCASSPSGQGNYGYTFGSGTRLTVV.

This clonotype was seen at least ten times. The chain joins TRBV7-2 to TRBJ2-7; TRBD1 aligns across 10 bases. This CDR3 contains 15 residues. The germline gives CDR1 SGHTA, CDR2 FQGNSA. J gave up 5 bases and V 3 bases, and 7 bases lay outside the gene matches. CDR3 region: CASSFLGTGENEQYF. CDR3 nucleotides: TGTGCCAGCAGCTTCCTTGGGACAGGGGAAAACGAGCAGTACTTC.

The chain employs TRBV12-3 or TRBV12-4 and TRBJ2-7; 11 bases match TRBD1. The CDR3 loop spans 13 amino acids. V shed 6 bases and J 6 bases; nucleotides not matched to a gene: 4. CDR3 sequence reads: CASRDRGRFEQYF. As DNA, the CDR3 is TGTGCCAGCAGGGACAGGGGGCGATTCGAGCAGTACTTC.

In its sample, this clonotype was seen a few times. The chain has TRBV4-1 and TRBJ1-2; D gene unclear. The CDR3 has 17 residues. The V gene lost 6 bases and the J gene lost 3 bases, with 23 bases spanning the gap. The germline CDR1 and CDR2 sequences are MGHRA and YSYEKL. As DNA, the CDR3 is TGCGCCAGCAGGAGCGTTATAGGGCCTATAAATGACTATGGCTACACCTTC. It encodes CASRSVIGPINDYGYTF.

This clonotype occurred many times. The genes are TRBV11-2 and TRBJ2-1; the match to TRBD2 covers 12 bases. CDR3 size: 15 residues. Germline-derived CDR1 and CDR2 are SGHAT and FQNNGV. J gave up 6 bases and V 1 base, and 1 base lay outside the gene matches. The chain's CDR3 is CASSLVGLAGNEQFF. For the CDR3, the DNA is TGTGCCAGCAGCTTAGTGGGACTAGCGGGCAATGAGCAGTTCTTC.

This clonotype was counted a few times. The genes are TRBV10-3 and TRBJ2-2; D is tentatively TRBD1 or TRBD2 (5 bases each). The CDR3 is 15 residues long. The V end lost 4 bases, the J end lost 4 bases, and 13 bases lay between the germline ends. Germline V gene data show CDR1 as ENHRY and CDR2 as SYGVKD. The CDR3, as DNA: TGTGCCATCAGTGCGAGGGGAACGGTCACCGGGGAGCTGTTTTTT. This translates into CAISARGTVTGELFF.

The CDR3 is CASSIHGSGYEQYF. The CDR3 region has the DNA TGTGCCAGCAGTATCCACGGGAGTGGGTACGAGCAGTACTTC. The chain carries TRBV12-3 or TRBV12-4 and TRBJ2-7; tentative D call: TRBD2 (6 bases). The CDR3 has 14 residues. Trimming shortened V by 5 bases and J by 4 bases, and 15 bases separated the two germline ends.

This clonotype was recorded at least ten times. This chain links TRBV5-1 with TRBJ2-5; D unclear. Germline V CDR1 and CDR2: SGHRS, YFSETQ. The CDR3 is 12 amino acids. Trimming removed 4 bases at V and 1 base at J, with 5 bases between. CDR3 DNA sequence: TGCGCCAGCAGCGTAATCCAAGAGACCCAGTACTTC. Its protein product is CASSVIQETQYF.

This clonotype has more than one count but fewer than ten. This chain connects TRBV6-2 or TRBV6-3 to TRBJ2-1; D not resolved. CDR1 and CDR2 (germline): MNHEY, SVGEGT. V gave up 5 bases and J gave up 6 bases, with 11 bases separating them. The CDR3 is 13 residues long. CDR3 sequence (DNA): TGTGCCAGCAGTCCAGACTCCCCCAATGAGCAGTTCTTC. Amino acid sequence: CASSPDSPNEQFF.

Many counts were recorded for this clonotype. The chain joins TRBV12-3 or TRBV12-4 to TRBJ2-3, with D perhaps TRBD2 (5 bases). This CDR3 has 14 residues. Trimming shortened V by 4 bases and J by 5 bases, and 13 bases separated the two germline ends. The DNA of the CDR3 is TGTGCCAGCAGTTCCTTTAGCGTTGGAGATACGCAGTATTTT. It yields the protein CASSSFSVGDTQYF.

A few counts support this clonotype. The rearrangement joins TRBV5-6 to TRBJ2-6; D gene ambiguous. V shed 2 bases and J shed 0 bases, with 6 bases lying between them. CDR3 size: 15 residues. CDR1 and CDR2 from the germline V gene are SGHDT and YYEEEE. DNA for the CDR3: TGTGCCAGCAGCTTTCAAACCTCTGGGGCCAACGTCCTGACTTTC. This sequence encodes CASSFQTSGANVLTF.

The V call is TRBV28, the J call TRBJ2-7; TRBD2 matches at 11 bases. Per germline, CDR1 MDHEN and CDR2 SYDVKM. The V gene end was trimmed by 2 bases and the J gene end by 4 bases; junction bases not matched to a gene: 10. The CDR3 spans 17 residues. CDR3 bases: TGTGCCAGCAGTTTAGGGGCTAGCGGGAGGCCCAAGTACGAGCAGTACTTC. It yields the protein CASSLGASGRPKYEQYF.

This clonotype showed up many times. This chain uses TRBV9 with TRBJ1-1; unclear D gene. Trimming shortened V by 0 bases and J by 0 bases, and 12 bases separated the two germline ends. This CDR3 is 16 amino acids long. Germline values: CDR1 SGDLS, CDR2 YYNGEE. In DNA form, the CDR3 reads TGTGCCAGCAGCGTAGCCGCGACGGGGATGAACACTGAAGCTTTCTTT. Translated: CASSVAATGMNTEAFF.

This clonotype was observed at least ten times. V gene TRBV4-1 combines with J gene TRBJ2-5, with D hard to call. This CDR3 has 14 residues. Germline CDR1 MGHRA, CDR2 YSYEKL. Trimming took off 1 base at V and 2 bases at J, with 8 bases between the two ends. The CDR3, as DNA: TGCGCCAGCAGCCAAGTACTCCCACAAGAGACCCAGTACTTC. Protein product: CASSQVLPQETQYF.

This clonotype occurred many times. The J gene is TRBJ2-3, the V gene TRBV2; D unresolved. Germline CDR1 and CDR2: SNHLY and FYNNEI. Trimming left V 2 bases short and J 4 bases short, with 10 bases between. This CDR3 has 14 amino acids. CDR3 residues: CASSELGPSDTQYF. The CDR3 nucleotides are TGTGCCAGCAGTGAATTAGGACCGTCAGATACGCAGTATTTT.

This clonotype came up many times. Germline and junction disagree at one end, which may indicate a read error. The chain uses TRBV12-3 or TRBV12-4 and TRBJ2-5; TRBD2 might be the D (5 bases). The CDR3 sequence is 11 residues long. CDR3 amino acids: CASSLAWELDF. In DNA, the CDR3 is TGTGCCAGCAGCCTAGCCTGGGAATTGGACTTC.

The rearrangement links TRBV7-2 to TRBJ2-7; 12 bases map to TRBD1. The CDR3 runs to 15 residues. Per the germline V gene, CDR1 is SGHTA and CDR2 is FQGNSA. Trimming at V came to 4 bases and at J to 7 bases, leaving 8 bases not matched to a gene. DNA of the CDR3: TGTGCCAGCAGCTCCGCGGGACAGGGGGCTTTTGAGCAGTACTTC. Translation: CASSSAGQGAFEQYF.

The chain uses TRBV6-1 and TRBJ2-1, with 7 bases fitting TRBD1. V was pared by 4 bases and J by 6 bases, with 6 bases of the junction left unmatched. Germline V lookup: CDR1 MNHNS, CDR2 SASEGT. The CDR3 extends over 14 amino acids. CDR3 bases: TGTGCCAGCAGTGGCACAGGGGTGGGCAATGAGCAGTTCTTC. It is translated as CASSGTGVGNEQFF.

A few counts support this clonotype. The chain's CDR3 is CASSLRLAEYEQYF. The CDR3 coding sequence is TGCGCCAGCAGCTTGAGACTAGCGGAATACGAGCAGTACTTC. The V gene is TRBV5-1, the J gene TRBJ2-7; 9 bases agree with TRBD2. The CDR3 runs to 14 residues. V lost 1 base and J lost 4; bases outside the gene matches: 3. Germline CDR1 and CDR2: SGHRS and YFSETQ.

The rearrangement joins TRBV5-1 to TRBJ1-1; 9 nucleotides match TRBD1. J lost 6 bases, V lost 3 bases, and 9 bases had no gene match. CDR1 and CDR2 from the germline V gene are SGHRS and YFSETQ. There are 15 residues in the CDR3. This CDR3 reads CASSWGTGKVSEAFF. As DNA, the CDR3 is TGCGCCAGCAGCTGGGGGACAGGGAAAGTCTCTGAAGCTTTCTTT.